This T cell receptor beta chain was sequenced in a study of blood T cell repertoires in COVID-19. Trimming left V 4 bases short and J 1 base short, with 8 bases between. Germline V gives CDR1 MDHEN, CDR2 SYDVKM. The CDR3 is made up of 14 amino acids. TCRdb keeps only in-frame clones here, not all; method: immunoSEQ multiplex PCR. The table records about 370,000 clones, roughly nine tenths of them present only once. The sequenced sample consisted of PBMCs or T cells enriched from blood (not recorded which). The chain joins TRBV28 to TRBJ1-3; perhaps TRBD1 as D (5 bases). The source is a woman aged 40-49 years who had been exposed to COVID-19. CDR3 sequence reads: CASSSTGSGNTIYF. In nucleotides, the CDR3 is TGTGCCAGCAGTTCAACAGGATCTGGAAACACCATATATTTT.